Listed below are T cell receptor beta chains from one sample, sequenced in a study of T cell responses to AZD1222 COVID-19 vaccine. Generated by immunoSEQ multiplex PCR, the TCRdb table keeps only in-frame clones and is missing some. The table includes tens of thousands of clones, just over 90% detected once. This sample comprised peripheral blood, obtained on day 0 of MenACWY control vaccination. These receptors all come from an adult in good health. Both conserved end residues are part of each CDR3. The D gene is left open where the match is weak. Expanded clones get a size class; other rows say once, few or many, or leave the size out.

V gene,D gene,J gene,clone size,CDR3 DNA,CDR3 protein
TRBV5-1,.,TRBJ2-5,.,TGCGCCAGCACCCGGGCCCTGTCGTCCCAAGAGACCCAGTACTTC,CASTRALSSQETQYF
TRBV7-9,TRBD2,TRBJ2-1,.,TGTGCCAGCAGCTCACGACTAGCGGGAGTCGGGAATGAGCAGTTCTTC,CASSSRLAGVGNEQFF
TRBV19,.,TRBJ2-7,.,TGTGCCAGTAGACCTAGGGGGACCTACGAGCAGTACTTC,CASRPRGTYEQYF
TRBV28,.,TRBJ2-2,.,TGTGCCAGCAGTTTCGGGCCCGGGCAGGGAGTTAACACCGGGGAGCTGTTTTTT,CASSFGPGQGVNTGELFF
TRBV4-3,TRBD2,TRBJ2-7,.,TGCGCCAGCAGCCAAGGTTGGGAGGGTTGGACCTACGAGCAGTACTTC,CASSQGWEGWTYEQYF
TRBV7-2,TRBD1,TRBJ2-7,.,TGTGCCAGCAGCTCTAACAGGGGCTCCTACGAGCAGTACTTC,CASSSNRGSYEQYF
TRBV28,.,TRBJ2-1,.,TGTGCCAGCAGTTTATGGGTAGGGAGAGATGAGCAGTTCTTC,CASSLWVGRDEQFF
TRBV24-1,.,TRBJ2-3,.,TGTGCCACCAGTGATTCGGTGGTATCCACAGATACGCAGTATTTT,CATSDSVVSTDTQYF
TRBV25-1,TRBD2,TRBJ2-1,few,TGTGCCAGCAGTGAATATAGGACTAGCGGGAGCAATGAGCAGTTCTTC,CASSEYRTSGSNEQFF
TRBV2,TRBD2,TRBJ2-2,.,TGTGCCAGCAGTGGGTTAGCGGGAGAAGGGCGCACCGGGGAGCTGTTTTTT,CASSGLAGEGRTGELFF
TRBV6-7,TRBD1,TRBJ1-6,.,TGTGCCAGCAGTTACTTTGACCGGGACAGGGCCCCTGGCTCCTATAATTCACCCCTCCACTTT,CASSYFDRDRAPGSYNSPLHF
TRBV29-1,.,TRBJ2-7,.,TGCAGCGTTAGGGCAGAGAGCTCCTACGAGCAGTACTTC,CSVRAESSYEQYF
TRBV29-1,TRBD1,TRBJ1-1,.,TGCAGCGTTGAAGGGACAGGATGGCTCACTGAAGCTTTCTTT,CSVEGTGWLTEAFF
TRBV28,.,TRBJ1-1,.,TGTGCCAGCAGCTACGGACTGTTCGAAGCTTTCTTT,CASSYGLFEAFF
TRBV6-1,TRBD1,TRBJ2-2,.,TGTGCCAGCAGTGAGGGTCAGGGGGCCGGGGAGCTGTTTTTT,CASSEGQGAGELFF
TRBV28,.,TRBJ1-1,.,TGTGCCAGCAAAATTCAAGGCACTGAAGCTTTCTTT,CASKIQGTEAFF
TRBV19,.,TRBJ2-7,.,TGTGCCAGTACCCCGGGTGGTTCCTACGAGCAGTACTTC,CASTPGGSYEQYF
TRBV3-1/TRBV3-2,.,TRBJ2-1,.,TGTGCCAGCAGCCTGACAGAGTACAATGAGCAGTTCTTC,CASSLTEYNEQFF
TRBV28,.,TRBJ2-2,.,TGTGCCAGCAGTTCCGCGGGCCAAGGAGCCGGGGAGCTGTTTTTT,CASSSAGQGAGELFF
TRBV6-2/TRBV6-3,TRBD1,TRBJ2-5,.,TGTGCCAGCAGTTCCGGGACAGGGTTCTGGGAGACCCAGTACTTC,CASSSGTGFWETQYF
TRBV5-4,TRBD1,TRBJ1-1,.,TGTGCCAGCAGCCGATTCGACAGGGGAGACACTGAAGCTTTCTTT,CASSRFDRGDTEAFF
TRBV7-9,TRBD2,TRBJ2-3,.,TGTGCCAGCTTAGCGGGACCGACCGATACGCAGTATTTT,CASLAGPTDTQYF
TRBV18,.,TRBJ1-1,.,TGTGCCAGCTCACCGGATCCCGGGTTTGGGCGAAGCCAAGCTTTCTTT,CASSPDPGFGRSQAFF
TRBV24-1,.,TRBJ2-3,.,TGTGCCACCAGTACCCCCGGAGGACCAGATACGCAGTATTTT,CATSTPGGPDTQYF